This T cell receptor beta chain was identified during a study of T cell responses to AZD1222 COVID-19 vaccine. Produced via immunoSEQ multiplex PCR; TCRdb's table is partial and in-frame only. The sample holds some 120,000 clones, roughly nine tenths seen once. V was trimmed by 4 bases and J by 5 bases, leaving 14 bases between them. The CDR3 length is 14 residues. The V gene's germline CDR1 is MNHEY and CDR2 SVGAGI. The rearrangement uses TRBV6-5 and TRBJ1-1; D is unclear. The receptor was isolated from an adult in good health. The sample consisted of peripheral blood, taken on day 0 of AZD1222 vaccination. The CDR3 DNA is TGTGCCAGCAGTTTAGGAGCCAGAGGGACTGAAGCTTTCTTT. It translates to CASSLGARGTEAFF.